A selection of T cell receptor beta chains follows, all from one sample in a study of CXCR3-negative and CXCR3-positive naive CD8 T cells. One entry per CDR3 protein, without DNA, is what TCRdb gives after re-calling the 5' RACE reads. In total, the table holds approximately 53,000 distinct CDR3 sequences. The source material was memory CD8+ T cells from blood. All receptors come from a human donor in good health. Some clones in this sample may be carry-over from other donors' samples. The CDR3 runs from the conserved cysteine through the conserved F or W. The order of the fields is clone size, J gene, V gene, CDR3 protein. A row's size may be missing; if present it is once, few, many or a size class.

- | TRBJ2-7 | TRBV20-1 | CSARDFAGGYEQYF
- | TRBJ2-5 | TRBV11-2 | CASSPGWMGGIAETQYF
- | TRBJ2-7 | TRBV27 | CASSLMEAGLHEQYF
- | TRBJ1-2 | TRBV7-9 | CASTPALDGYTF
- | TRBJ2-1 | TRBV20-1 | CSARDSGTAYNEQFF
- | TRBJ2-7 | TRBV3-1 | CASSQDIGSNEQYF
- | TRBJ1-1 | TRBV20-1 | CSTGRGNTEAFF
- | TRBJ2-3 | TRBV4-3 | CASSQGATERDTQYF
- | TRBJ2-1 | TRBV12-3/TRBV12-4 | CASSWGQGIYDEQFF
- | TRBJ1-2 | TRBV21-1 | CASSKVVQGGGGYTF
- | TRBJ2-7 | TRBV29-1 | CSVQTGVEQYF
- | TRBJ1-2 | TRBV14 | CASSQGMGRSYGYTF
- | TRBJ2-1 | TRBV7-8 | CASSLASYNEQFF
- | TRBJ2-7 | TRBV29-1 | CSVEGKSYEQYF
- | TRBJ2-1 | TRBV14 | CASSPDRAPLDEQFF
- | TRBJ2-7 | TRBV20-1 | CSAQRDATSYEQYF
- | TRBJ1-1 | TRBV7-2 | CASSASSGDTEAFF
- | TRBJ1-2 | TRBV29-1 | CSVVSGFGYTF
- | TRBJ2-3 | TRBV6-5 | CASSAGADTQYF
- | TRBJ1-2 | TRBV6-2/TRBV6-3 | CASSSHVYYGYTF
- | TRBJ2-1 | TRBV29-1 | CSVEGTEVSSYNEQFF
- | TRBJ1-3 | TRBV29-1 | CSVVQPGNTIYF
- | TRBJ2-7 | TRBV28 | CASKQQGPYEQYF
- | TRBJ2-7 | TRBV6-2/TRBV6-3 | CASRTQDRVEQYF
- | TRBJ2-5 | TRBV28 | CASSFLGKETQYF
- | TRBJ2-1 | TRBV29-1 | CSVTATGAYNEQFF
- | TRBJ2-1 | TRBV7-8 | CASSQGQGPPSSYNEQFF
- | TRBJ2-5 | TRBV29-1 | CSARLFQETQYF
- | TRBJ2-7 | TRBV29-1 | CSVEERFHEQYF
- | TRBJ1-2 | TRBV12-3/TRBV12-4 | CASSPGEANYGYTF
- | TRBJ1-1 | TRBV15 | CATSARDRGMNTEAFF
medium-sized | TRBJ1-2 | TRBV12-3/TRBV12-4 | CASRDSGGGYTF
- | TRBJ2-1 | TRBV6-2/TRBV6-3 | CASSYSAYNEQFF